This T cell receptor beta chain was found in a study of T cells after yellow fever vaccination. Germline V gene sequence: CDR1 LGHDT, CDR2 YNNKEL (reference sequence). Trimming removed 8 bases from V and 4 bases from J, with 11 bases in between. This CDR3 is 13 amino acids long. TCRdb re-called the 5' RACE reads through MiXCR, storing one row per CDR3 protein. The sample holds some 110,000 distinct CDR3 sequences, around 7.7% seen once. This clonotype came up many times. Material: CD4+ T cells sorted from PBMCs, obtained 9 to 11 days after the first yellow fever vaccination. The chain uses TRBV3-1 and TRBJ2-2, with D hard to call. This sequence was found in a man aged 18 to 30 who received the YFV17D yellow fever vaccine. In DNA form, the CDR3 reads TGTGCCAGCCACCTAAAGAGCACCGGGGAGCTGTTTTTT. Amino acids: CASHLKSTGELFF.